This entry lists 27 T cell receptor beta chains sequenced from one sample in a study of blood T cell repertoires in COVID-19. TCRdb's copy holds only in-frame clones and misses some; the assay was immunoSEQ multiplex PCR. The sample yields more than 300,000 clones, 85% to 95% seen once. The sequencing sample was made of PBMCs or T cells enriched from blood (not recorded which). The source of these receptors is a woman under 40 who had been exposed to COVID-19.

This chain connects TRBV13 to TRBJ1-1; 9 positions match TRBD1. CDR1 and CDR2 from the germline V gene are PRHDT and FYEKMQ (reference sequence). V lost 5 bases and J lost 3; bases outside the gene matches: 7. The CDR3 sequence is 15 residues long. The CDR3 DNA reads TGTGCCAGCAGCGCCCGGGACAGGGTCTACACTGAAGCTTTCTTT. This encodes CASSARDRVYTEAFF.

This clone was detected only once. V gene TRBV5-1 combines with J gene TRBJ2-2, with TRBD2 as a possible D gene (6 bases). The V and J ends lost 6 bases and 0 bases respectively, with 18 bases between them. The CDR3 length is 17 residues. In germline, CDR1 is SGHRS, CDR2 YFSETQ. CDR3 sequence reads: CASNRGGASPNTGELFF. Here the CDR3 DNA reads TGCGCCAGCAACAGAGGCGGGGCCTCTCCGAACACCGGGGAGCTGTTTTTT. Filled out from reference TRBV5-1 and TRBJ2-2, the complete variable domain reads KAGVTQTPRYLIKTRGQQVTLSCSPISGHRSVSWYQQTPGQGLQFLFEYFSETQRNKGNFPGRFSGRQFSNSRSEMNVSTLELGDSALYLCASNRGGASPNTGELFFGEGSRLTVL.

The chain combines TRBV10-3 with TRBJ1-1, with 7 bases fitting TRBD1. J lost 6 bases, V lost 0 bases, and 10 bases had no gene match. The CDR3 totals 16 residues. CDR1 and CDR2 from the germline V gene are ENHRY and SYGVKD. CDR3 loop: CAISESALRGRAEAFF. For the CDR3, the DNA is TGTGCCATCAGTGAGTCTGCTCTTAGGGGGCGGGCTGAAGCTTTCTTT.

The chain is built from TRBV5-1 and TRBJ1-5; unclear D gene. The germline V and J ends were trimmed by 7 bases and 6 bases, with 20 bases remaining between them. Per germline, CDR1 SGHRS and CDR2 YFSETQ. This CDR3 region has 15 residues. CDR3 nucleotide sequence: TGCGCCAGCGCCCCCTTTGAAGGCGCGGGTCAGCCCCAGCATTTT. Translated: CASAPFEGAGQPQHF. Looking up the rest from reference TRBV5-1 and TRBJ1-5 gives the full variable domain: KAGVTQTPRYLIKTRGQQVTLSCSPISGHRSVSWYQQTPGQGLQFLFEYFSETQRNKGNFPGRFSGRQFSNSRSEMNVSTLELGDSALYLCASAPFEGAGQPQHFGDGTRLSIL.

This chain joins TRBV20-1 and TRBJ1-4; D perhaps matches TRBD1 (5 bases). The CDR3 is 15 amino acids. The germline V gene encodes CDR1 DFQATT and CDR2 SNEGSKA (reference sequence). V was shortened by 3 bases and J by 7 bases, with 18 bases between the two germline ends. The CDR3 reads CSASTPWGSGEKLFF. CDR3 DNA sequence: TGCAGTGCTAGTACCCCCTGGGGCTCGGGTGAAAAACTGTTTTTT.

The rearrangement uses TRBV18 and TRBJ1-2, with a tentative D call TRBD1 (6 bases). V lost 4 bases to trimming and J lost 2 bases, with 14 bases between them. CDR3 length: 15 residues. Germline V gene sequence: CDR1 KGHSH, CDR2 LQKENI. The CDR3 loop reads CASSLPDRPNYGYTF. CDR3 DNA: TGTGCCAGCTCACTGCCAGACAGGCCCAACTATGGCTACACCTTC.

The rearrangement joins TRBV2 to TRBJ1-2; no reliable D call. The germline V gene encodes CDR1 SNHLY and CDR2 FYNNEI. Trimming removed 3 bases at V and 5 bases at J, with 13 bases between. The CDR3 extends over 14 amino acids. The CDR3 here is CASSEIGVGYGYTF. DNA for the CDR3: TGTGCCAGCAGTGAGATCGGGGTTGGATATGGCTACACCTTC.

The chain joins TRBV2 to TRBJ1-5; D unclear. V gave up 1 base and J gave up 7 bases, with 8 bases separating them. The germline V gene encodes CDR1 SNHLY and CDR2 FYNNEI. This CDR3 contains 13 residues. The CDR3: CASSEVIAQPQHF. CDR3 coding DNA: TGTGCCAGCAGTGAAGTTATAGCCCAGCCCCAGCATTTT.

The V call is TRBV4-2, the J call TRBJ2-3; the D gene is possibly TRBD1 (6 bases). This CDR3 comprises 15 residues. Germline V gene sequence: CDR1 LGHNA, CDR2 YNFKEQ. Trimming cost V 0 bases and J 3 bases, with 10 bases left between them. CDR3 nucleotide sequence: TGTGCCAGCAGCCAAGAGTTAGGGGGTACAGATACGCAGTATTTT. It codes for CASSQELGGTDTQYF.

The V gene is TRBV6-6, the J gene TRBJ2-2, with D hard to call. V lost 0 bases and J lost 5, with 7 bases in between. The CDR3 runs to 14 residues. The germline CDR1 and CDR2 sequences are MNHNY and SVGAGI (reference sequence). The CDR3 bases are TGTGCCAGCAGTTACTCTAGCCCTACCGGGGAGCTGTTTTTT. Protein: CASSYSSPTGELFF.

The J gene is TRBJ2-7, the V gene TRBV6-5; the match to TRBD2 covers 12 bases. CDR3 length equals 16 residues. Germline lookup yields CDR1 MNHEY and CDR2 SVGAGI. Unmatched junction bases numbered 6, after V lost 4 bases and J lost 2 bases. The CDR3 region is CASSLTWTSGAYEQYF. The DNA of the CDR3 is TGTGCCAGCAGTTTGACCTGGACTAGCGGGGCCTACGAGCAGTACTTC.

The genes are TRBV12-3 or TRBV12-4 and TRBJ1-1; TRBD1 aligns across 7 bases. This CDR3 has 12 amino acids. V was clipped by 5 bases and J by 3 bases; unmatched bases: 0. The CDR3, as DNA: TGTGCCAGCAGTGACAGGGACACTGAAGCTTTCTTT. This codes for CASSDRDTEAFF.

The chain uses TRBV7-3 and TRBJ2-2; no firm D call. This CDR3 has 14 amino acids. Germline CDR1 is SGHTA and CDR2 is FQGTGA. Trimming removed 6 bases from V and 0 bases from J, with 8 bases in between. CDR3 DNA sequence: TGTGCCAGCAGTAGAAAACCGAACACCGGGGAGCTGTTTTTT. The encoded protein is CASSRKPNTGELFF.

This clone has a handful of counts. The V and J genes are TRBV18 and TRBJ1-1; no definite D call. V gave up 4 bases and J gave up 0 bases, with 15 bases separating them. Germline CDR1 and CDR2: KGHSH and LQKENI. The CDR3 has 16 residues. The CDR3 coding sequence is TGTGCCAGCTCACTAACGTCGGTCCCCATGAACACTGAAGCTTTCTTT. It specifies CASSLTSVPMNTEAFF.

This rearrangement joins TRBV10-3 to TRBJ1-1, with D perhaps matching TRBD1 (6 bases). The CDR3 is made up of 14 amino acids. Germline V CDR1 and CDR2: ENHRY, SYGVKD. V lost 6 bases to trimming and J lost 0 bases, with 11 bases between them. DNA for the CDR3: TGTGCCATCAGACAACAGGGTATGAACACTGAAGCTTTCTTT. As protein: CAIRQQGMNTEAFF.

The V call is TRBV6-6, the J call TRBJ1-1, with D possibly matching TRBD1 (6 bases). Trimming shortened V by 5 bases and J by 6 bases, and 25 bases separated the two germline ends. The CDR3 totals 17 residues. Germline V CDR1 and CDR2: MNHNY, SVGAGI (reference sequence). The CDR3 sequence is CASSRTVPNYGDAEAFF. In nucleotides, the CDR3 is TGTGCCAGCAGTCGGACAGTACCGAATTACGGTGACGCTGAAGCTTTCTTT.

The V call is TRBV7-3, the J call TRBJ2-1, with 9 bases that match TRBD1. The CDR3 is 14 amino acids. Germline CDR1 reads SGHTA; CDR2 reads FQGTGA. V shed 5 bases, J shed 2 bases, and the junction held 1 base outside the gene matches. CDR3 in amino acids: CASSRDRAYNEQFF. CDR3 in DNA: TGTGCCAGCAGCCGGGACAGGGCCTACAATGAGCAGTTCTTC. The full variable domain, completed using reference TRBV7-3 and TRBJ2-1, is GAGVSQTPSNKVTEKGKYVELRCDPISGHTALYWYRQSLGQGPEFLIYFQGTGAADDSGLPNDRFFAVRPEGSVSTLKIQRTERGDSAVYLCASSRDRAYNEQFFGPGTRLTVL.

This chain uses TRBV5-5 with TRBJ1-2; a possible D gene is TRBD1 (5 bases). Trimming removed 5 bases at V and 5 bases at J, with 25 bases between. Germline loops: CDR1 SGHKS, CDR2 YYEKEE (reference sequence). The CDR3 contains 17 residues. The CDR3 loop reads CASRPGGGSSLIYGYTF. As DNA, the CDR3 is TGTGCCAGCAGACCTGGGGGAGGGTCGTCCCTAATTTATGGCTACACCTTC.

This chain links TRBV7-2 with TRBJ1-3; D unclear. The CDR3 length is 13 residues. Trimming shortened V by 3 bases and J by 2 bases, and 5 bases separated the two germline ends. Germline V CDR1 and CDR2: SGHTA, FQGNSA. This CDR3 reads CASSFGPGNTIYF. The CDR3 DNA sequence: TGTGCCAGCAGCTTTGGGCCTGGAAACACCATATATTTT.

The CDR3 loop reads CASSVDTAYGYTF. The CDR3 bases are TGCGCCAGCAGCGTAGATACTGCCTATGGCTACACCTTC. The chain is built from TRBV5-1 and TRBJ1-2; D gene unclear. The ends were cut back, 4 bases at V and 4 bases at J, with 11 bases in the middle. Germline CDR1 SGHRS, CDR2 YFSETQ. The CDR3 runs 13 residues.

The chain combines TRBV7-8 with TRBJ2-7, with 8 bases aligning to TRBD2. The germline gives CDR1 SGHVS, CDR2 FQNEAQ. The J segment lost 3 bases and the V segment lost 5 bases, leaving 12 bases of the junction unmatched. This CDR3 is built from 16 residues. The CDR3 sequence: CASSLLRIAGYYEQYF. The CDR3 DNA reads TGTGCCAGCAGCCTCTTGAGGATAGCGGGGTACTACGAGCAGTACTTC.

This rearrangement joins TRBV7-9 to TRBJ2-1, with D possibly being TRBD1 (5 bases). The V end was cut by 4 bases, the J end by 7 bases, with 14 bases between. The CDR3 has 14 residues. CDR1 is SEHNR, CDR2 FQNEAQ, per germline (reference sequence). CDR3 DNA: TGTGCCAGCAGCTCTGTAATCAGGGATAATGAGCAGTTCTTC. Translating it yields CASSSVIRDNEQFF.

This clone was observed a single time. This chain joins TRBV20-1 and TRBJ2-7; no definite D call. CDR1 and CDR2 from the germline V gene are DFQATT and SNEGSKA (reference sequence). Trimming pared 0 bases from V and 6 bases from J, leaving 6 bases between. The CDR3 sequence is 11 residues long. The CDR3 reads CSARDRSEQYF. The CDR3, as DNA: TGCAGTGCTAGAGATCGGAGCGAGCAGTACTTC.

The chain's CDR3 is CASSDWATGGDQPQHF. The CDR3 DNA is TGTGCCAGTAGTGACTGGGCAACAGGGGGCGATCAGCCCCAGCATTTT. V usage is TRBV19 and J usage is TRBJ1-5; 9 bases agree with TRBD1. Germline CDR1 LNHDA, CDR2 SQIVND (reference sequence). V dropped 5 bases and J dropped 5; count of bases not matched to a gene: 10. This CDR3 comprises 16 residues.

This chain uses TRBV7-3 with TRBJ1-2, with 7 nucleotides matching TRBD1. CDR1 is SGHTA, CDR2 FQGTGA, per germline. V dropped 4 bases and J dropped 8; count of bases not matched to a gene: 7. The CDR3 length is 13 residues. CDR3 loop: CASSSRQGWGYTF. The CDR3 DNA sequence: TGTGCCAGCAGCTCACGACAGGGATGGGGCTACACCTTC.

The J gene is TRBJ2-7, the V gene TRBV5-1, with D perhaps matching TRBD1 (5 bases). Germline V gives CDR1 SGHRS, CDR2 YFSETQ. CDR3 length: 14 amino acids. Trimming cost V 3 bases and J 0 bases, with 10 bases left between them. The CDR3 loop reads CASSSGHLSYEQYF. CDR3 bases: TGCGCCAGCAGCTCCGGACACCTCTCCTACGAGCAGTACTTC.

The chain employs TRBV6-5 and TRBJ2-7; 9 positions match TRBD2. Per germline, CDR1 MNHEY and CDR2 SVGAGI. The V and J ends lost 3 bases and 4 bases, in that order; junction bases with no gene match: 7. This CDR3 has 15 residues. CDR3 protein: CASSYPGGGAYEQYF. CDR3 sequence (DNA): TGTGCCAGCAGTTATCCTGGCGGGGGGGCTTACGAGCAGTACTTC.